These 18 T cell receptor beta chains were sequenced from one sample in a study of PD-L1 blockade in urothelial cancer. The protocol was immunoSEQ multiplex PCR, while the TCRdb copy is restricted to in-frame clones and leaves out a portion. The repertoire holds 95,000 or so clones, with 87% as singletons. The sample's time point: pretreatment peripheral blood. Sample: PBMCs, taken around atezolizumab (anti-PD-L1) treatment. These receptor sequences come from a man aged 55-75 years with urothelial cancer.

The chain has TRBV6-5 and TRBJ1-4, with D possibly TRBD1 on 5 matching bases. The CDR3 loop spans 16 amino acids. Trimming shortened V by 0 bases and J by 1 base, and 9 bases separated the two germline ends. Per germline, CDR1 MNHEY and CDR2 SVGAGI. Here the CDR3 DNA reads TGTGCCAGCAGTTACTCATGGAGGGGAACTAATGAAAAACTGTTTTTT. Its translation: CASSYSWRGTNEKLFF.

V and J are TRBV28 and TRBJ2-7, with D perhaps TRBD2 (5 bases). V shed 6 bases and J shed 2 bases, with 11 bases lying between them. In germline, CDR1 is MDHEN, CDR2 SYDVKM. The length of the CDR3 is 13 residues. CDR3: CASRGSGTYEQYF. CDR3 in DNA: TGTGCCAGCAGGGGGTCGGGGACCTACGAGCAGTACTTC.

The chain recombines TRBV7-2 with TRBJ1-2, with D tentatively TRBD1 (5 bases). Germline values: CDR1 SGHTA, CDR2 FQGNSA. The CDR3 totals 16 residues. The V and J ends lost 4 bases and 2 bases respectively, with 17 bases between them. CDR3 nucleotide sequence: TGTGCCAGCAGCTCTTATGGGGCCGGGGGGAACTATGGCTACACCTTC. Amino acids: CASSSYGAGGNYGYTF.

This clone was recorded once. J is TRBJ2-1 and V is TRBV4-1, with a possible D match to TRBD2 (5 bases). CDR1 is MGHRA and CDR2 is YSYEKL in the germline V gene. The CDR3 totals 16 residues. The ends were cut back, 0 bases at V and 1 base at J, with 10 bases in the middle. CDR3 loop: CASSQETGRSYNEQFF. CDR3 DNA sequence: TGCGCCAGCAGCCAAGAGACGGGAAGATCCTACAATGAGCAGTTCTTC.

V and J are TRBV27 and TRBJ1-1; D is possibly TRBD1 (5 bases). The CDR3 extends over 16 amino acids. CDR1 and CDR2 (germline): MNHEY, SMNVEV (reference sequence). V lost 3 bases, J lost 1 base, and 15 bases lay in between. As DNA, the CDR3 is TGTGCCAGCAGTTTTCAGTGGAGGGGTACGAACACTGAAGCTTTCTTT. The encoded protein is CASSFQWRGTNTEAFF.

The chain has TRBV4-1 and TRBJ2-2; possibly TRBD2 for D (6 bases). Germline assignment: CDR1 MGHRA and CDR2 YSYEKL. V gave up 3 bases and J gave up 4 bases, with 15 bases separating them. The CDR3 is 16 residues long. The CDR3 spells CASSHRTNWGTGELFF. CDR3 nucleotides: TGCGCCAGCAGCCACAGGACTAACTGGGGCACCGGGGAGCTGTTTTTT.

The CDR3 coding sequence is TGTGCCAGCAGCTCCCCTGACAGGGCCCTTTATGGCTACACCTTC. As protein: CASSSPDRALYGYTF. The V and J genes are TRBV9 and TRBJ1-2; 7 bases agree with TRBD1. The CDR3 has 15 residues. Germline V gene lookup returns CDR1 SGDLS and CDR2 YYNGEE. V trimming: 4 bases; J trimming: 5 bases; junction bases outside the gene matches: 11.

Details on this clone: At one end the junction does not follow the germline gene, possibly because of a read error. The chain recombines TRBV7-3 with TRBJ1-6, with 9 bases fitting TRBD1. CDR1 and CDR2 (germline): SGHTA, FQGTGA. The length of the CDR3 is 14 residues. CDR3 nucleotide sequence: TGTGCCAGCAGCGTAACAGGGGGCCGTTCACCCCTCCACTTT. It codes for CASSVTGGRSPLHF.

For the CDR3, the DNA is TGTGCCAGTAACTTTGGTCGAGTGAACACTGAAGCTTTCTTT. This translates into CASNFGRVNTEAFF. The chain joins TRBV19 to TRBJ1-1; D is unresolved. Germline V gives CDR1 LNHDA, CDR2 SQIVND (reference sequence). V dropped 7 bases and J dropped 0 bases, with 12 bases sitting between them. The CDR3 is 14 amino acids.

The chain joins TRBV2 to TRBJ1-2; D perhaps matches TRBD1 (5 bases). Germline CDR1 is SNHLY and CDR2 is FYNNEI. CDR3 length equals 12 residues. Deletions cut 4 bases from V and 8 bases from J, with 11 bases between. The CDR3 DNA reads TGTGCCAGCAGTGGGGGGGAAGGCGGCTACACCTTC. Its translation is CASSGGEGGYTF. The variable domain in full, with the rest retrieved from reference TRBV2 and TRBJ1-2, is EPEVTQTPSHQVTQMGQEVILRCVPISNHLYFYWYRQILGQKVEFLVSFYNNEISEKSEIFDDQFSVERPDGSNFTLKIRSTKLEDSAMYFCASSGGEGGYTFGSGTRLTVV.

The genes are TRBV11-3 and TRBJ1-6, with D unresolved. This CDR3 has 15 residues. Trimming removed 1 base at V and 9 bases at J, with 13 bases between. Germline values: CDR1 SGHNT, CDR2 YENEEA. DNA of the CDR3: TGTGCCAGCAGCTTAGGGGAGGGTATGGGTTCACCCCTCCACTTT. It encodes CASSLGEGMGSPLHF. The complete variable domain, with remaining parts taken from reference TRBV11-3 and TRBJ1-6, reads EAGVVQSPRYKIIEKKQPVAFWCNPISGHNTLYWYLQNLGQGPELLIRYENEEAVDDSQLPKDRFSAERLKGVDSTLKIQPAELGDSAVYLCASSLGEGMGSPLHFGNGTRLTVT.

The chain has TRBV19 and TRBJ2-5; 9 nucleotides line up with TRBD2. In germline, CDR1 is LNHDA, CDR2 SQIVND (reference sequence). V was clipped by 2 bases and J by 1 base; unmatched bases: 11. This CDR3 is 18 amino acids long. CDR3 in DNA: TGTGCCAGTAGTATACAGAGAGCGGGGGGCTACTTCCAAGAGACCCAGTACTTC. Translation: CASSIQRAGGYFQETQYF.

The chain recombines TRBV12-1 with TRBJ2-1; the table gives TRBD2 as D, unverified against the DNA. TRBV12-1 is assigned pseudogene status. This CDR3 spans 14 amino acids. For the CDR3, the DNA is TGTGCCAGCAGCTCGGGGGGGAGCCCCAATGAGCAGTTCTTC. It encodes CASSSGGSPNEQFF.

The V and J genes are TRBV7-3 and TRBJ2-2; D is unclear. Germline V gene lookup returns CDR1 SGHTA and CDR2 FQGTGA. This CDR3 region has 14 residues. V lost 3 bases, J lost 1 base, and 6 bases lay in between. The DNA for the CDR3 is TGTGCCAGCAGCTTCAGAATGAACACCGGGGAGCTGTTTTTT. Translation gives CASSFRMNTGELFF.

The chain couples TRBV19 to TRBJ2-7, with D possibly matching TRBD2 (5 bases). The V end lost 1 base, the J end lost 5 bases, and 12 bases lay between the germline ends. The CDR3 is 14 amino acids. Germline V CDR1 and CDR2: LNHDA, SQIVND (reference sequence). CDR3 DNA: TGTGCCAGTAGTATAGGAGAGGGTTACGACGAGCAGTACTTC. This gives the protein CASSIGEGYDEQYF.

The rearrangement links TRBV28 to TRBJ1-5; 7 bases map to TRBD1. The V and J ends lost 6 bases and 2 bases, in that order; junction bases with no gene match: 4. The CDR3 has 14 residues. Germline V lookup: CDR1 MDHEN, CDR2 SYDVKM. This chain's CDR3 is CASSLGTGNQPQHF. The CDR3 bases are TGTGCCAGCAGCCTCGGGACAGGCAATCAGCCCCAGCATTTT.

This clone was counted a single time. The gene calls are TRBV28 and TRBJ1-6; D is undetermined. This CDR3 spans 16 amino acids. V shed 3 bases and J shed 0 bases, with 9 bases lying between them. The germline gives CDR1 MDHEN, CDR2 SYDVKM. The CDR3 nucleotides are TGTGCCAGCAGTTTGGTAGAAGACTCCTATAATTCACCCCTCCACTTT. Residues: CASSLVEDSYNSPLHF.

The V and J genes are TRBV5-1 and TRBJ2-7; 7 nucleotides line up with TRBD1. CDR1 and CDR2 from the germline V gene are SGHRS and YFSETQ. With V trimmed by 8 bases and J by 2 bases, 4 bases remained unmatched. The CDR3 runs 12 residues. This chain's CDR3 is CASRTGPYEQYF. CDR3 sequence (DNA): TGCGCCAGTAGGACAGGTCCCTACGAGCAGTACTTC.